The following is a T cell receptor (beta chain) sequence with its context. The data stem from a study of T-cell reconstitution after alpha-beta-depleted transplantation in children. This CDR3 region has 13 residues. Per the germline V gene, CDR1 is MNHNS and CDR2 is SASEGT. Trimming removed 5 bases at V and 5 bases at J, with 12 bases between. The TCRbeta library was prepared with unique molecular identifiers. Each CDR3 protein is one row after TCRdb ran MiXCR on the PCR reads. The sample records 250,000 to 300,000 distinct CDR3 sequences, approximately 9.6% being singletons. The J gene is TRBJ2-5, the V gene TRBV6-1; D is ambiguous. The sequenced sample was PBMCs from the stem cell graft donor, obtained from the stem cell graft. The TCR was taken from a human donor who donated a stem cell graft to a child with SCID. This CDR3 is CASSLLFAETQYF. The DNA for the CDR3 is TGTGCCAGCAGTCTCCTCTTCGCTGAGACCCAGTACTTC.